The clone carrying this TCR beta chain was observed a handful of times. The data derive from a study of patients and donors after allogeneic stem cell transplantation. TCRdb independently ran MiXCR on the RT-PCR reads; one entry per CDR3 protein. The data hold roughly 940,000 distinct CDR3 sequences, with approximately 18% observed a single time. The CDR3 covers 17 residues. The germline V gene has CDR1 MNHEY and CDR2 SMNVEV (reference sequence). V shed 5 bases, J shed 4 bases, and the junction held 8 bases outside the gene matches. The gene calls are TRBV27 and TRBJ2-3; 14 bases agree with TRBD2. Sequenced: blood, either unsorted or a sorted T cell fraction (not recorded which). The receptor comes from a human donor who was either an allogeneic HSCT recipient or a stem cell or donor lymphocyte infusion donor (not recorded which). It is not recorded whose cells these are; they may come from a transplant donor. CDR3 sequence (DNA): TGTGCCAGCAGTCAACGGCAGACTAGCGGGAGGGCAGATACGCAGTATTTT. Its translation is CASSQRQTSGRADTQYF.